What follows describes a single TCR beta chain. What antigen it recognizes has not been identified. The record has no base qualities; no much larger clone is one base away. The data derive from a study of OX40 agonist ivuxolimab in advanced cancers. With regard to the full study: Ivuxolimab was an agonistic, fully human IgG2 monoclonal antibody directed against OX40 (CD134), a costimulatory receptor. Intravenous ivuxolimab was administered to patients every 2 weeks at six dose levels: 0.01, 0.1, 0.3, 1.5, 3 and 10 mg/kg. Of the approximately 54 dose-escalation patients, hepatocellular carcinoma was present in about 20, melanoma in approximately 15, renal cell carcinoma in 9 and head and neck cancer in 9. In the dose-escalation cohort, around 80% of patients were male, and the mean age was 60 years with a range of about 20 to 90. Patients were allowed to have had prior anti-PD-1, anti-PD-L1 or anti-CTLA-4 therapy, and less than 45% of the dose-escalation patients had previously received checkpoint inhibitors. Partial responses occurred in three dose-escalation patients, of whom one had hepatocellular carcinoma and two had cutaneous melanoma. The purpose of peripheral TCRbeta sequencing was to test whether ivuxolimab changed TCR sequence diversity and led to clonal T-cell expansion. The paper reports the monotherapy dose-escalation portion (N of about 50 patients) of the phase I ivuxolimab trial. Summary of the overall study and its limitations: Low levels of normalized T-cell clonal expansion were also seen in some patients who did not respond. After ivuxolimab, more expanded clones were found on average in CD8+ T cells than in CD4+ T cells. At doses from 0.1 to 3.0 mg/kg, clonal expansion was seen in both CD4+ and CD8+ blood T cells between baseline and week 6. The antigen specificity of the peripheral T cells that underwent clonal expansion was not determined. In the 0.1-3.0 mg/kg groups, partial responders were among the patients with the lowest normalized peripheral clonal expansion, particularly in CD8+ T cells.

The CDR3 holds 14 amino acids from the cysteine to the phenylalanine. This entry keeps only the CDR3 DNA: 42 bases, framed from base 1. CDR1 and CDR2, looked up from the germline V gene, are MNHEY and SVGAGI. V loses 8 bases of germline sequence and J loses 4 bases, and the interval between the two ends is 14 bases. Patients with autoimmune disease history or receiving systemic immunosuppression were excluded from the trial. Peripheral blood for TCR sequencing was drawn from every dose cohort at baseline, at cycle 4 day 1 and at cycle 7 day 1. The samples were taken from a phase I, first-in-human, multicenter, open-label dose-escalation trial of ivuxolimab. Adults with locally advanced or metastatic melanoma, renal cell carcinoma, hepatocellular carcinoma or head and neck squamous cell carcinoma were enrolled in the trial. Before TCR sequencing, CD4+ T cells and CD8+ T cells were sorted from peripheral blood as separate populations.

Genomic DNA was isolated from the sorted cells so that the TCRbeta CDR3 region could be sequenced. The immunoSEQ Assay was used for sequencing of TCRbeta CDR3 regions. In its TCRdb copy, this immuneACCESS table keeps in-frame sequences only and misses some clones. Where compared with another copy, unresolved V genes explain less than half of these, and the others have no known cause. The sample data list roughly 75,000 clones, and roughly 86% of these were observed just once. The ten largest clonotypes hold roughly 0.79% of the sample. The sequencing used CD4+ or CD8+ T cells sorted from blood, collected in a trial of the OX40 agonist ivuxolimab. The rearranged chain carries TRBV6-5 and TRBJ2-2; the D region possibly corresponds to TRBD2 (5 bases align). The TCR originated in an adult with an advanced solid tumor such as melanoma, head and neck, liver or kidney cancer. The CDR3 is CASASGSITGELFF. In nucleotide form, the sequence is TGTGCCAGCGCCTCGGGGTCGATCACCGGGGAGCTGTTTTTT.